A single sample gave rise to the 27 T cell receptor beta chains below, sequenced in a study of tumor-infiltrating lymphocytes in oesophageal squamous cell carcinoma. TCRdb called the PCR reads again in MiXCR, with one record for every CDR3 protein. The data show fewer than 20,000 distinct CDR3 sequences, with approximately 43% seen just once and approximately 40% held by the top ten. Sequenced: blood. The receptors shown here come from a female donor with esophageal squamous cell carcinoma.

The rearrangement joins TRBV15 to TRBJ2-5; D gene uncertain. Trimming removed 2 bases from V and 3 bases from J, with 7 bases in between. The length of the CDR3 is 13 residues. From germline, CDR1 is LNHNV and CDR2 YYDKDF (reference sequence). DNA for the CDR3: TGTGCCACCAGCAGAATAGTTGAAGAGACCCAGTACTTC. This codes for CATSRIVEETQYF.

In this sample, this clonotype is medium-sized. V is TRBV12-3 or TRBV12-4 and J is TRBJ2-7; D may be TRBD2 (7 bases). V shed 5 bases and J shed 3 bases, with 23 bases lying between them. The CDR3 has 17 amino acids. CDR3 residues: CASSPHLGGRGLYEQYF. For the CDR3, the DNA is TGTGCCAGCAGTCCCCACCTCGGGGGGCGCGGGCTCTACGAGCAGTACTTC.

Ten or more counts support this clonotype. This chain connects TRBV5-8 to TRBJ1-6; 8 bases are shared with TRBD1. The V segment lost 4 bases and the J segment 10 bases; nucleotides outside the gene matches: 13. CDR3 size: 16 residues. The germline V gene encodes CDR1 SGHTS and CDR2 YDEGEE. CDR3 nucleotides: TGTGCCAGCAGCGGACGGACAGGGAGGACTGGCTCACCCCTCCACTTT. It translates to CASSGRTGRTGSPLHF.

This clonotype was seen at least ten times. V usage is TRBV4-2 and J usage is TRBJ1-1; no reliable D call. Germline V gene data show CDR1 as LGHNA and CDR2 as YNFKEQ. The CDR3 has 14 amino acids. V lost 0 bases and J lost 5, with 10 bases in between. CDR3: CASSQDLGRTEAFF. The CDR3 DNA is TGTGCCAGCAGCCAAGACCTAGGACGAACTGAAGCTTTCTTT.

This clonotype was detected only a few times. This chain joins TRBV7-8 and TRBJ2-1; 12 bases agree with TRBD1. The end of the DNA fits TRBJ2-7 better, so the J call may be wrong. CDR3 length: 14 residues. Germline assignment: CDR1 SGHVS and CDR2 FQNEAQ. The CDR3 DNA sequence: TGTGCCAGCAGCTTGGGACAGGGGGCTTACGAGCAGTACTTC. Translating it yields CASSLGQGAYEQYF.

This chain joins TRBV7-2 and TRBJ1-5; D gene unclear. CDR3 length: 13 residues. In germline, CDR1 is SGHTA, CDR2 FQGNSA. Trimming took off 1 base at V and 4 bases at J, with 5 bases between the two ends. The CDR3 loop is CASSLVQNQPQHF. CDR3 bases: TGTGCCAGCAGCTTAGTCCAGAATCAGCCCCAGCATTTT.

This clonotype was recorded many times. The V gene is TRBV10-3, the J gene TRBJ2-7, with a possible D match to TRBD2 (6 bases). The CDR3 covers 15 residues. Per germline, CDR1 ENHRY and CDR2 SYGVKD. V gave up 4 bases and J gave up 1 base, with 14 bases separating them. CDR3 protein: CAISGGDGASYEQYF. CDR3 nucleotide sequence: TGTGCCATCAGTGGCGGGGACGGGGCTTCCTACGAGCAGTACTTC.

This clonotype was seen at least ten times. This rearrangement joins TRBV6-6 to TRBJ2-7, with D possibly matching TRBD1 (6 bases). This CDR3 contains 16 residues. V was cut by 0 bases and J by 2 bases, with 14 bases left in between. Germline V gives CDR1 MNHNY, CDR2 SVGAGI (reference sequence). The CDR3 bases are TGTGCCAGCAGTTACTCGCGGACAGACGCACCCTACGAGCAGTACTTC. This sequence encodes CASSYSRTDAPYEQYF.

V is TRBV7-2 and J is TRBJ2-5, with 10 bases that match TRBD1. V was pared by 3 bases and J by 11 bases, with 6 bases of the junction left unmatched. CDR3 length: 13 amino acids. Germline V gives CDR1 SGHTA, CDR2 FQGNSA. The CDR3 bases are TGTGCCAGCAGCTTTGGACAGGGGGGGGAGCAGTACTTC. This sequence encodes CASSFGQGGEQYF.

This clonotype has a count of ten or more. The chain uses TRBV3-1 and TRBJ2-5; 8 positions match TRBD1. The closer fit of TRBJ2-7 to the DNA end suggests the J call may be wrong. This CDR3 is 14 amino acids long. Germline CDR1 and CDR2: LGHDT and YNNKEL (reference sequence). For the CDR3, the DNA is TGTGCCAGCAGCCAAGGGGGGACAGGCGGCGAGCAGTACTTC. Protein: CASSQGGTGGEQYF.

This rearrangement joins TRBV7-6 to TRBJ2-3; D might be TRBD2 (7 bases). The CDR3 sequence is 15 residues long. Germline V gene sequence: CDR1 SGHVS, CDR2 FNYEAQ. V lost 5 bases and J lost 0, with 12 bases in between. As DNA, the CDR3 is TGTGCCAGCAGCCAAGGGGGGGTAAGCACAGATACGCAGTATTTT. Translated, it gives CASSQGGVSTDTQYF.

The chain joins TRBV7-4 to TRBJ2-5; 11 positions match TRBD1. The J call may be faulty, since TRBJ2-1 better matches the DNA end. CDR1 is SGHVT and CDR2 is SQSDAQ in the germline V gene. The length of the CDR3 is 16 residues. CDR3 protein: CASSLGGQGAYNEQFF. The CDR3 nucleotides are TGTGCCAGCAGCCTCGGGGGACAGGGGGCCTACAATGAGCAGTTCTTC.

In its sample, this clonotype was seen many times. The chain couples TRBV11-2 to TRBJ1-1, with a weak D call TRBD1 (6 bases). The V end was cut by 3 bases, the J end by 1 base, with 18 bases between. Germline V gene sequence: CDR1 SGHAT, CDR2 FQNNGV. This CDR3 has 17 amino acids. CDR3 sequence (DNA): TGTGCCAGCAGCTTGGGGGGCGCCATGGATCCGAACACTGAAGCTTTCTTT. Translation gives CASSLGGAMDPNTEAFF.

The CDR3 loop is CASSLFSEDEQYF. CDR3 sequence (DNA): TGTGCCAGCAGCTTATTTAGTGAGGACGAGCAGTACTTC. The chain uses TRBV7-2 and TRBJ2-7; unclear D gene. Looked up from germline, CDR1 is SGHTA and CDR2 is FQGNSA. V was pared by 2 bases and J by 5 bases, with 10 bases between. The CDR3 has 13 amino acids.

The gene calls are TRBV6-1 and TRBJ2-7; 9 bases are a match to TRBD2. The assigned J gene may be wrong: the sequence end matches TRBJ2-1 better. From germline, CDR1 is MNHNS and CDR2 SASEGT. This CDR3 is 16 amino acids long. Here the CDR3 reads CASSEAWAGGPAEQFF. CDR3 nucleotides: TGTGCCAGCAGTGAAGCATGGGCGGGAGGGCCGGCTGAGCAGTTCTTC.

DNA of the CDR3: TGTGCCAGCAGCCAAGTTGACGGGTTCGAGCAGTACTTC. Translating gives CASSQVDGFEQYF. This chain connects TRBV3-1 to TRBJ2-7; D unclear. The CDR3 spans 13 residues. Germline values: CDR1 LGHDT, CDR2 YNNKEL (reference sequence). V was cut by 1 base and J by 6 bases, with 10 bases left in between.

There are many counts of this clonotype. This chain uses TRBV5-1 with TRBJ1-1; the D is unclear. The CDR3 sequence is 16 residues long. Trimming removed 4 bases at V and 1 base at J, with 17 bases between. In germline, CDR1 is SGHRS, CDR2 YFSETQ. In DNA form, the CDR3 reads TGCGCCAGCAGCCCGGAAGCGAGGTACGGGAACACTGAAGCTTTCTTT. It is translated as CASSPEARYGNTEAFF.

Remarks on this clonotype: At one boundary the junction diverges from the germline segment, which might be a read error. The chain recombines TRBV28 with TRBJ2-5; no clear D. This CDR3 spans 14 amino acids. Germline V gene data show CDR1 as MDHEN and CDR2 as SYDVKM. The CDR3 reads CASTEGSYNSPLHF. The CDR3 nucleotides read TGTGCCAGCACGGAAGGCTCCTATAATTCACCCCTCCACTTC.

This clonotype has more than one count but fewer than ten. The chain is built from TRBV7-2 and TRBJ2-5; the D call may be TRBD1 or TRBD2 (5 bases each). V was shortened by 5 bases and J by 4 bases, with 20 bases between the two germline ends. Germline V gene sequence: CDR1 SGHTA, CDR2 FQGNSA. There are 16 residues in the CDR3. CDR3 protein: CASSPTLFRGRETQYF. The CDR3 nucleotides are TGTGCCAGCAGCCCCACCCTTTTCCGGGGACGAGAGACCCAGTACTTC.

By proportion, this clonotype is medium-sized. V and J are TRBV5-6 and TRBJ2-5; D not certain. Trimming shortened V by 3 bases and J by 1 base, and 16 bases separated the two germline ends. The length of the CDR3 is 16 residues. Looked up from germline, CDR1 is SGHDT and CDR2 is YYEEEE. DNA of the CDR3: TGTGCCAGCAGCTCCAATTATGGTGCGGCCCAAGAGACCCAGTACTTC. Translation gives CASSSNYGAAQETQYF.

The sample holds many counts of this clonotype. This rearrangement joins TRBV11-1 to TRBJ2-2; a weak D match, TRBD2 (6 bases). Germline V gene lookup returns CDR1 SGHAT and CDR2 FQDESV (reference sequence). V was shortened by 5 bases and J by 5 bases, with 12 bases between the two germline ends. This CDR3 has 14 amino acids. CDR3 amino acids: CASSLGLETGELFF. Written as DNA, the CDR3 is TGTGCCAGCAGCCTGGGACTGGAGACCGGGGAGCTGTTTTTT.

This clonotype was seen a handful of times. The rearrangement uses TRBV7-6 and TRBJ2-2; TRBD1 might be the D (6 bases). There are 15 residues in the CDR3. Deletions cut 2 bases from V and 5 bases from J, with 12 bases between. In germline, CDR1 is SGHVS, CDR2 FNYEAQ. The DNA for the CDR3 is TGTGCCAGCAGCTTAACAGGGAAGGATACCGGGGAGCTGTTTTTT. Its translation: CASSLTGKDTGELFF. Full variable domain (remainder filled in from reference TRBV7-6 and TRBJ2-2): GAGVSQSPRYKVTKRGQDVALRCDPISGHVSLYWYRQALGQGPEFLTYFNYEAQQDKSGLPNDRFSAERPEGSISTLTIQRTEQRDSAMYRCASSLTGKDTGELFFGEGSRLTVL.

The chain employs TRBV28 and TRBJ2-3; 9 positions match TRBD1. CDR3 length equals 17 residues. Germline CDR1 is MDHEN and CDR2 is SYDVKM. With V trimmed by 2 bases and J by 4 bases, 10 bases remained unmatched. CDR3 DNA: TGTGCCAGCAGTTTACCGGGACAGGGAATGAACTCAGATACGCAGTATTTT. It specifies CASSLPGQGMNSDTQYF.

The rearrangement links TRBV12-3 or TRBV12-4 to TRBJ2-1, with no clear D. V lost 3 bases and J lost 2, with 11 bases in between. This CDR3 has 15 residues. The CDR3 region is CASSFGDGTYNEQFF. The CDR3 nucleotides are TGTGCCAGCAGTTTCGGTGACGGCACCTACAATGAGCAGTTCTTC.

Many counts were recorded for this clonotype. J is TRBJ2-1 and V is TRBV6-4; TRBD1 agrees at 9 bases. The junction had 2 bases not matched to a gene; V was cut back by 4 bases and J by 1 base. CDR3 length equals 15 residues. Germline assignment: CDR1 MRHNA and CDR2 SNTAGT. DNA for the CDR3: TGTGCCAGCAGTGGGGGACAGGGTTCCTACAATGAGCAGTTCTTC. Its protein is CASSGGQGSYNEQFF.

The rearrangement uses TRBV7-2 and TRBJ2-5; D is undetermined. There are 12 residues in the CDR3. Germline assignment: CDR1 SGHTA and CDR2 FQGNSA. Trimming took 4 bases from V and 4 from J, leaving 7 bases between them. The CDR3 protein is CASSSALETQYF. CDR3 in DNA: TGTGCCAGCAGCTCGGCCCTAGAGACCCAGTACTTC. The complete variable domain, with remaining parts taken from reference TRBV7-2 and TRBJ2-5, reads GAGVSQSPSNKVTEKGKDVELRCDPISGHTALYWYRQSLGQGLEFLIYFQGNSAPDKSGLPSDRFSAERTGGSVSTLTIQRTQQEDSAVYLCASSSALETQYFGPGTRLLVL.

The CDR3 loop reads CASSPLSGGPFEQFF. The CDR3, as DNA: TGTGCCAGCAGCCCACTTAGCGGGGGGCCTTTTGAGCAGTTCTTC. The V call is TRBV11-1, the J call TRBJ2-5, with 10 bases aligning to TRBD2. The DNA end lines up better with TRBJ2-1; the J call may be wrong. Per the germline V gene, CDR1 is SGHAT and CDR2 is FQDESV (reference sequence). The CDR3 consists of 15 residues.